This TCR beta chain was captured by sequencing in a study of T cells in localized non-small cell lung cancer. Study findings and constraints: Adjacent lung was found to contain a median approximately 52 of the top 100 tumor clones. T cell clonality was highest in uninvolved adjacent lung, above tumor.

As concerns this clone: Its antigen is as yet unknown.

Using immunoSEQ multiplex PCR, the repertoire was profiled, and TCRdb retains in-frame clones only, with some absent. The sample contains 30,000 to 45,000 clones, 81% of which appear only once. This material consisted of peripheral blood mononuclear cells, taken before any cancer treatment. This clonotype was sampled from a male donor aged 60 or over with stage II lung adenocarcinoma.

CDR3 amino acids: CAWSRTVDSNQPQHF. In DNA form, the CDR3 reads TGTGCCTGGAGCCGGACTGTGGATAGCAATCAGCCCCAGCATTTT. This chain joins TRBV30 and TRBJ1-5; D uncertain. The V and J ends lost 3 bases and 0 bases respectively, with 12 bases between them. Looked up from germline, CDR1 is GTSNPN and CDR2 is SVGIG (reference sequence). The CDR3 has 15 residues.